This T cell receptor beta chain was profiled in a study of blood T cells in healthy people across ages. Overall study: About one barcoded beta molecule per two T cells was captured by template switching.

The V segment lost 0 bases and the J segment 0 bases; nucleotides outside the gene matches: 7. CDR3 length: 17 residues. Germline V gene sequence: CDR1 SQVTM, CDR2 ANQGSEA. A J-beta primer mix and a sample-barcoded 5' primer were used in a second PCR of about 6 to 12 cycles. Each of the samples gave a minimum of 3 million paired-end reads that contained CDR3. TCRdb called the 5' RACE reads again in MiXCR, with one record for every CDR3 protein. The table includes 550,000 to 650,000 distinct CDR3 sequences, 25% to 35% detected once. This clonotype was observed at least ten times. Its antigen is not known. Healthy Russian Caucasian donors spanned ages about 6 to 100 years. Findings and caveats of the study: Bulk PBMC profiling left naive and antigen-experienced comparisons inconclusive.

This sequence was found in a woman of 80 years or more in good health. J is TRBJ1-4 and V is TRBV29-1, with TRBD1 identical over 7 bases. The sequenced sample was blood. The CDR3 DNA follows: TGCAGCGTTGAAGATAGAGGGGGCTTTGCAACTAATGAAAAACTGTTTTTT. Protein sequence: CSVEDRGGFATNEKLFF.